These 18 T cell receptor beta chains were sequenced from one sample in a study of blood T cell repertoires in COVID-19 (dated by TCRdb to 2020 to 2021). Library creation used the immunoSEQ multiplex PCR assay. Not all clones reach the TCRdb copy of this immuneACCESS table, which keeps in-frame sequences only. Checked studies attribute under half of the gap to unresolved V genes and leave the rest unexplained. This sample lists about 320,000 clones; roughly 90% were detected once. Together, the top ten hold roughly 3.6% of the sample. The sample consisted of PBMCs or T cells enriched from blood (not recorded which). The receptors originated from a woman in her twenties or thirties who had been exposed to COVID-19.

The chain employs TRBV6-2 or TRBV6-3 and TRBJ1-2; possibly TRBD1 for D (5 bases). V dropped 4 bases and J dropped 4 bases, with 10 bases sitting between them. The CDR3 is 13 amino acids. The germline V gene encodes CDR1 MNHEY and CDR2 SVGEGT. CDR3 protein: CASSLGEVYGYTF. The CDR3 region has the DNA TGTGCCAGCAGTTTAGGGGAGGTCTATGGCTACACCTTC.

J is TRBJ1-2 and V is TRBV6-2 or TRBV6-3; D remains unclear. CDR1 is MNHEY and CDR2 is SVGEGT in the germline V gene. The ends were cut back, 6 bases at V and 5 bases at J, with 10 bases in the middle. The CDR3 is 12 residues long. The CDR3 reads CASSFLSYGYTF. CDR3 bases: TGTGCCAGCAGCTTCCTCAGTTATGGCTACACCTTC.

CDR3 bases: TGTGCCAGCAGTTTACGAGGGGGCGCCTCCTACGAGCAGTACTTC. Protein product: CASSLRGGASYEQYF. V and J are TRBV27 and TRBJ2-7, with TRBD1 identical over 7 bases. There are 15 residues in the CDR3. J gave up 0 bases and V 2 bases, and 4 bases lay outside the gene matches. Germline V gives CDR1 MNHEY, CDR2 SMNVEV (reference sequence).

V is TRBV7-9 and J is TRBJ1-4; possible D gene TRBD1, 5 bases. The CDR3 has 18 residues. V lost 1 base to trimming and J lost 1 base, with 16 bases between them. Germline loops: CDR1 SEHNR, CDR2 FQNEAQ (reference sequence). CDR3 coding DNA: TGTGCCAGCAGCTTAGTACTCGGAGGGGCCCAAACTAATGAAAAACTGTTTTTT. It translates to CASSLVLGGAQTNEKLFF.

V is TRBV29-1 and J is TRBJ1-4, with D possibly TRBD1 on 5 matching bases. CDR3 length equals 14 residues. Germline assignment: CDR1 SQVTM and CDR2 ANQGSEA. The V end lost 4 bases, the J end lost 8 bases, and 17 bases lay between the germline ends. CDR3 region: CSVGRGSGQEKLFF. The CDR3 nucleotides read TGCAGCGTTGGAAGAGGATCAGGGCAGGAAAAACTGTTTTTT.

The rearrangement links TRBV6-5 to TRBJ2-1; D ambiguous. V dropped 7 bases and J dropped 4 bases, with 11 bases sitting between them. This CDR3 is built from 13 residues. Germline-derived CDR1 and CDR2 are MNHEY and SVGAGI. Here the CDR3 reads CASIEQSYNEQFF. The CDR3 DNA reads TGTGCCAGCATAGAACAGTCATACAATGAGCAGTTCTTC.

This chain links TRBV30 with TRBJ1-6, with D possibly being TRBD1 (5 bases). Germline V gene lookup returns CDR1 GTSNPN and CDR2 SVGIG (reference sequence). V lost 0 bases, J lost 7 bases, and 10 bases lay in between. This CDR3 spans 14 amino acids. The CDR3 nucleotides read TGTGCCTGGAGTGTTACCAGGGTAAATTCACCCCTCCACTTT. Translating it yields CAWSVTRVNSPLHF.

This chain links TRBV23-1 with TRBJ1-1; D is ambiguous. TRBV23-1 counts as an open reading frame of uncertain function. The CDR3 spans 13 residues. Between the trimmed V and J ends, which lost 3 bases and 5 bases, there was a span of 10 bases. The CDR3 is CASSHHMPTEAFF. The CDR3 nucleotides read TGCGCCAGCAGTCATCACATGCCTACTGAAGCTTTCTTT.

The genes are TRBV28 and TRBJ1-6; TRBD1 might be the D (6 bases). V was cut by 2 bases and J by 9 bases, with 14 bases left in between. This CDR3 has 15 amino acids. CDR1 is MDHEN, CDR2 SYDVKM, per germline. DNA for the CDR3: TGTGCCAGCAGTTTAGGGGGGGCTCGGGGTTCACCCCTCCACTTT. Its protein is CASSLGGARGSPLHF.

This clone was seen only once. V and J are TRBV2 and TRBJ1-2, with TRBD1 as a possible D gene (6 bases). Deletions cut 1 base from V and 0 bases from J, with 21 bases between. The CDR3 length is 19 residues. The germline V gene has CDR1 SNHLY and CDR2 FYNNEI. The CDR3 DNA reads as TGTGCCAGCAGTGAAGGAAAGCGTGCAGGGGAGACGCCTAACTATGGCTACACCTTC. Its translation is CASSEGKRAGETPNYGYTF.

The chain uses TRBV4-2 and TRBJ1-6, with D tentatively TRBD1 (5 bases). Per the germline V gene, CDR1 is LGHNA and CDR2 is YNFKEQ. The CDR3 loop spans 14 amino acids. The V and J ends lost 0 bases and 6 bases respectively, with 6 bases between them. CDR3 loop: CASSQEGLNSPLHF. Here the CDR3 DNA reads TGTGCCAGCAGCCAAGAGGGGCTTAATTCACCCCTCCACTTT.

This chain uses TRBV19 with TRBJ1-5; D might be TRBD1 (5 bases). The CDR3 loop spans 13 amino acids. V was trimmed by 5 bases and J by 5 bases, leaving 10 bases between them. Germline V gene data show CDR1 as LNHDA and CDR2 as SQIVND (reference sequence). The CDR3 bases are TGTGCCAGTAGTCCGGGAGGGGATCAGCCCCAGCATTTT. Protein sequence: CASSPGGDQPQHF.

The CDR3 nucleotides are TGTGCCAGCAGCCAAGAAAATTGGGACAGGGGGCCTGATGAGCAGTTCTTC. It translates to CASSQENWDRGPDEQFF. This chain links TRBV14 with TRBJ2-1; 12 bases align to TRBD1. From germline, CDR1 is SGHDN and CDR2 FVKESK. The CDR3 totals 17 residues. V shed 0 bases and J 8 bases; nucleotides not matched to a gene: 8.

The chain links TRBV6-1 to TRBJ2-4; TRBD2 might be the D (6 bases). V was trimmed by 1 base and J by 10 bases, leaving 11 bases between them. Germline CDR1 MNHNS, CDR2 SASEGT. The CDR3 covers 13 residues. The CDR3 DNA sequence: TGTGCCAGCAGTGAAGGGAGGGTCAGAATTCAGTACTTC. Its protein is CASSEGRVRIQYF.

CDR3 sequence (DNA): TGTGCCAGCAGAGCTCGACAGGGATCGGCCAATCAGCCCCAGCATTTT. This codes for CASRARQGSANQPQHF. This chain joins TRBV2 and TRBJ1-5, with 7 bases aligning to TRBD1. Germline V gene sequence: CDR1 SNHLY, CDR2 FYNNEI. The CDR3 has 16 amino acids. With 6 bases clipped from V and 3 bases from J, the junction kept 11 bases outside the gene matches.

This clone was detected once. CDR3 residues: CAGGTGGGTGELFF. The CDR3 DNA follows: TGTGCCGGAGGGACAGGGGGCGGCACCGGGGAGCTGTTTTTT. The chain is built from TRBV19 and TRBJ2-2; TRBD1 agrees at 12 bases. The CDR3 contains 14 residues. Germline CDR1 LNHDA, CDR2 SQIVND (reference sequence). Trimming took 11 bases from V and 4 from J; bases not matched to a gene: 5. Full variable domain (rest looked up from reference TRBV19 and TRBJ2-2): DGGITQSPKYLFRKEGQNVTLSCEQNLNHDAMYWYRQDPGQGLRLIYYSQIVNDFQKGDIAEGYSVSREKKESFPLTVTSAQKNPTAFYLCAGGTGGGTGELFFGEGSRLTVL.

The gene calls are TRBV9 and TRBJ1-6; 7 bases agree with TRBD1. The CDR3 is 14 amino acids. Germline values: CDR1 SGDLS, CDR2 YYNGEE. The J segment lost 7 bases and the V segment lost 3 bases, leaving 4 bases of the junction unmatched. As DNA, the CDR3 is TGTGCCAGCAGCGCTCGGGACAGAAATTCACCCCTCCACTTT. Its translation is CASSARDRNSPLHF.

This sequence joins TRBV4-3 and TRBJ2-1; no firm D call. V lost 1 base and J 3 bases, leaving 4 bases between the germline ends. In germline, CDR1 is LGHNA, CDR2 YSLEER. The CDR3 runs to 13 residues. The CDR3 sequence: CASSQAVYNEQFF. CDR3 DNA sequence: TGCGCCAGCAGCCAAGCGGTCTACAATGAGCAGTTCTTC.